The 9 T cell receptor beta chains below were found in one sample sequenced in a study of somatic mutations in cytotoxic T cells in rheumatoid arthritis (dated by TCRdb to the late 2010s). Library creation used the immunoSEQ multiplex PCR assay. TCRdb obtained this table from immuneACCESS and retained in-frame rearrangements with V and J assigned. These tables miss some clones; where compared with another copy, unresolved V genes account for less than half of the shortfall, and the remainder is unexplained. This sample comprises 9,500 to 13,000 clones, 55% to 85% of them detected only once. The ten most abundant clones make up more than 35% of the sample. The sequenced sample consisted of CD8+ T cells sorted from blood. These TCRs come from an adult with rheumatoid arthritis.

The chain links TRBV28 to TRBJ2-5, with a tentative D call TRBD2 (6 bases). This CDR3 has 15 residues. The germline gives CDR1 MDHEN, CDR2 SYDVKM. Deletions cut 4 bases from V and 5 bases from J, with 17 bases between. CDR3 coding DNA: TGTGCCAGCAGTTCCGCTGCGGGGTTAAGCGAGACCCAGTACTTC. It specifies CASSSAAGLSETQYF.

The chain is built from TRBV2 and TRBJ1-5; tentatively, D is TRBD1 (5 bases). Germline V gene lookup returns CDR1 SNHLY and CDR2 FYNNEI. The ends were cut back, 5 bases at V and 0 bases at J, with 20 bases in the middle. This CDR3 spans 18 amino acids. The CDR3, as DNA: TGTGCCAGCAGTTCCAGGGATCCTCGCCTTTATAGCAATCAGCCCCAGCATTTT. Translating gives CASSSRDPRLYSNQPQHF.

The table lists this clone with a few counts. The rearrangement joins TRBV5-4 to TRBJ1-2; D remains ambiguous. V lost 0 bases to trimming and J lost 3 bases, with 3 bases between them. Germline V gene data show CDR1 as SGHNT and CDR2 as YYREEE (reference sequence). The CDR3 spans 12 residues. The CDR3 DNA reads as TGTGCCAGCAGCTTGGATTACTATGGCTACACCTTC. It codes for CASSLDYYGYTF.

The chain is built from TRBV7-2 and TRBJ1-2; the D gene is possibly TRBD1 (5 bases). Trimming stripped 5 bases from V and 4 bases from J, with 11 bases between. The CDR3 is 13 residues long. Germline lookup yields CDR1 SGHTA and CDR2 FQGNSA. CDR3 bases: TGTGCCAGCAGCCCCTGGGGGTCCTATGGCTACACCTTC. The encoded protein is CASSPWGSYGYTF.

V gene TRBV6-6 combines with J gene TRBJ2-3, with D hard to call. V was pared by 0 bases and J by 0 bases, with 10 bases between. The CDR3 has 16 amino acids. Germline V gene data show CDR1 as MNHNY and CDR2 as SVGAGI (reference sequence). The CDR3 protein is CASSYSGVPSTDTQYF. CDR3 DNA: TGTGCCAGCAGTTACTCGGGCGTACCTAGCACAGATACGCAGTATTTT.

V is TRBV11-2 and J is TRBJ1-3; D is possibly TRBD1 (6 bases). Trimming shortened V by 6 bases and J by 0 bases, and 9 bases separated the two germline ends. The CDR3 extends over 14 amino acids. CDR1 is SGHAT and CDR2 is FQNNGV in the germline V gene. CDR3 region: CASSPGASGNTIYF. The DNA for the CDR3 is TGTGCCAGCAGTCCGGGGGCCTCTGGAAACACCATATATTTT.

This clone was seen only a few times. The chain has TRBV7-9 and TRBJ1-2; no firm D call. Trimming cost V 1 base and J 2 bases, with 11 bases left between them. The germline gives CDR1 SEHNR, CDR2 FQNEAQ (reference sequence). This CDR3 contains 15 residues. The CDR3 region has the DNA TGTGCCAGCAGCTTAGTTCTCTTCCTAAACTATGGCTACACCTTC. As protein: CASSLVLFLNYGYTF.

The J gene is TRBJ2-3, the V gene TRBV13; 7 positions agree with TRBD1. The CDR3 is 18 residues long. Losses at the gene ends were 4 bases for V and 4 bases for J; bases not matched to a gene: 17. Per the germline V gene, CDR1 is PRHDT and CDR2 is FYEKMQ (reference sequence). The CDR3: CASSSTTPTGRAPDTQYF. The CDR3 bases are TGTGCCAGCAGCTCCACAACCCCGACAGGGCGAGCCCCAGATACGCAGTATTTT.

The chain carries TRBV19 and TRBJ2-2; the D gene is possibly TRBD1 (5 bases). The CDR3 is made up of 15 amino acids. V was clipped by 7 bases and J by 4 bases, with 16 bases between them. Germline V CDR1 and CDR2: LNHDA, SQIVND (reference sequence). The CDR3 bases are TGTGCCAGTACTACTCAGGGTCGGACCACCGGGGAGCTGTTTTTT. Its translation is CASTTQGRTTGELFF.